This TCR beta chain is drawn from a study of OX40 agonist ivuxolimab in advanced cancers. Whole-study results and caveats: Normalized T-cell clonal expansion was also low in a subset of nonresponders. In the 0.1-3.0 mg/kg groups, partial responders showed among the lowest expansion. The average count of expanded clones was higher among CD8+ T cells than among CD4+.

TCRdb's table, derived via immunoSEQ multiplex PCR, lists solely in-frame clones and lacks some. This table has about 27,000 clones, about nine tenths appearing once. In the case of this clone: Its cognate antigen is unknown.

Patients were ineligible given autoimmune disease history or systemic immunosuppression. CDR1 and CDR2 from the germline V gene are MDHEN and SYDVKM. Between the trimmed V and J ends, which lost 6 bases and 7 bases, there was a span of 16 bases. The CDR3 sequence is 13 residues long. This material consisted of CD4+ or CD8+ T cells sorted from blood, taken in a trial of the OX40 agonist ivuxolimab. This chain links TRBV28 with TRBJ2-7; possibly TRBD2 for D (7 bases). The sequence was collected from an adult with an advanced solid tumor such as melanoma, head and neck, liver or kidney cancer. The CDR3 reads CASRSPGGEEQYF. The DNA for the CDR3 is TGTGCCAGCAGGTCCCCGGGGGGCGAGGAGCAGTACTTC.